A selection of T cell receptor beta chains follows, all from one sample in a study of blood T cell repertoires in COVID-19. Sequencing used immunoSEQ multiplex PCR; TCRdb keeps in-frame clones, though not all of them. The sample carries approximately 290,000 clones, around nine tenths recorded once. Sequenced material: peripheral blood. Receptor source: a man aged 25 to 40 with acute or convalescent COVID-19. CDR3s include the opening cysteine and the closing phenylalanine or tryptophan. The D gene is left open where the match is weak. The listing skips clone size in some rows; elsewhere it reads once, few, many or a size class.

CDR3: CASSPRTGKGYEQYF
DNA: TGTGCCAGCAGCCCAAGGACAGGAAAGGGCTACGAGCAGTACTTC
size: .
D: TRBD1
J: TRBJ2-7
V: TRBV11-2

CDR3: CASSLQGDQPQHF
DNA: TGCGCCAGCAGCTTACAGGGGGATCAGCCCCAGCATTTT
size: .
D: TRBD1
J: TRBJ1-5
V: TRBV5-1

CDR3: CASSLRQQTSSYGYTF
DNA: TGCGCCAGCAGCTTGCGACAGCAGACCAGCAGCTATGGCTACACCTTC
size: .
D: .
J: TRBJ1-2
V: TRBV5-1

CDR3: CAHTRGTGPNYGYTF
DNA: TGTGCCCATACTAGGGGAACAGGGCCTAACTATGGCTACACCTTC
size: few
D: .
J: TRBJ1-2
V: TRBV30

CDR3: CASMTRVQETQYF
DNA: TGTGCCAGCATGACCAGGGTCCAAGAGACCCAGTACTTC
size: .
D: .
J: TRBJ2-5
V: TRBV27

CDR3: CASLGQHNSPLHF
DNA: TGTGCCAGCTTGGGACAGCATAATTCACCCCTCCACTTT
size: .
D: TRBD1
J: TRBJ1-6
V: TRBV19

CDR3: CASSPDRDYGYTF
DNA: TGTGCCAGTAGTCCAGACAGGGACTATGGCTACACCTTC
size: .
D: TRBD1
J: TRBJ1-2
V: TRBV19

CDR3: CASSPARVVNREKLFF
DNA: TGTGCCAGCTCACCCGCCAGGGTGGTGAATAGAGAAAAACTGTTTTTT
size: .
D: .
J: TRBJ1-4
V: TRBV18

CDR3: CASSEGTALSGNTIYF
DNA: TGTGCCAGCTCAGAAGGGACAGCTCTATCTGGAAACACCATATATTTT
size: .
D: TRBD1
J: TRBJ1-3
V: TRBV18

CDR3: CSVSRQPYEQYF
DNA: TGCAGCGTCTCCAGACAGCCCTACGAGCAGTACTTC
size: .
D: .
J: TRBJ2-7
V: TRBV29-1

CDR3: CASSHQGGGMYQETQYF
DNA: TGTGCCAGCAGCCACCAGGGCGGGGGAATGTACCAAGAGACCCAGTACTTC
size: .
D: TRBD2
J: TRBJ2-5
V: TRBV3-1/TRBV3-2

CDR3: CATSSGLTNTGELFF
DNA: TGTGCCACCTCTTCCGGACTTACGAACACCGGGGAGCTGTTTTTT
size: .
D: .
J: TRBJ2-2
V: TRBV19

CDR3: CASSLDASGTSGRDTQYF
DNA: TGTGCCAGCAGCTTAGATGCGTCCGGGACTAGCGGGAGAGATACGCAGTATTTT
size: .
D: TRBD2
J: TRBJ2-3
V: TRBV11-3

CDR3: CASSLDDNEAFF
DNA: TGTGCCAGCAGCTTGGATGACAATGAAGCTTTCTTT
size: once
D: .
J: TRBJ1-1
V: TRBV5-4

CDR3: CASSLDSFQGGGGNTIYF
DNA: TGCGCCAGCAGCCTCGACTCCTTTCAGGGAGGAGGTGGAAACACCATATATTTT
size: .
D: .
J: TRBJ1-3
V: TRBV5-1

CDR3: CAISLQGRRRGGTDTQYF
DNA: TGTGCCATCAGTCTACAGGGAAGAAGGCGGGGGGGCACAGATACGCAGTATTTT
size: .
D: TRBD2
J: TRBJ2-3
V: TRBV10-3

CDR3: CASSLVSGTGVPNEKLFF
DNA: TGTGCCAGCAGCTTGGTGTCCGGGACAGGGGTCCCTAATGAAAAACTGTTTTTT
size: .
D: TRBD1
J: TRBJ1-4
V: TRBV5-6

CDR3: CASSLAGLVAYEQYF
DNA: TGTGCCAGCAGCTTAGCGGGACTAGTCGCCTACGAGCAGTACTTC
size: .
D: TRBD2
J: TRBJ2-7
V: TRBV7-2

CDR3: CASSQNPGLRGTDTQYF
DNA: TGTGCCAGCAGCCAAAACCCGGGACTCCGGGGTACAGATACGCAGTATTTT
size: .
D: .
J: TRBJ2-3
V: TRBV28

CDR3: CASSFRGQGNTIYF
DNA: TGTGCCAGCAGCTTCCGAGGGCAAGGAAACACCATATATTTT
size: .
D: .
J: TRBJ1-3
V: TRBV5-8

CDR3: CASRLRGRGSPMNTEAFF
DNA: TGTGCAAGTCGCCTACGAGGCAGGGGCTCTCCCATGAACACTGAAGCTTTCTTT
size: .
D: .
J: TRBJ1-1
V: TRBV12-2

CDR3: CASSSGLRGKGDSPLHF
DNA: TGTGCCAGCAGCTCGGGCCTGCGGGGAAAGGGTGATTCACCCCTCCACTTT
size: .
D: .
J: TRBJ1-6
V: TRBV7-3

CDR3: CASRSTGRRQKGNQPQHF
DNA: TGTGCCAGTCGATCGACAGGGCGTAGACAAAAAGGCAATCAGCCCCAGCATTTT
size: .
D: TRBD1
J: TRBJ1-5
V: TRBV19

CDR3: CASSRTSGKYEQYF
DNA: TGTGCCAGCAGCCGGACTAGCGGGAAGTACGAGCAGTACTTC
size: .
D: TRBD2
J: TRBJ2-7
V: TRBV7-2

CDR3: CASSPSRIRASSSEAFF
DNA: TGTGCCAGCTCACCAAGTCGAATCCGAGCCTCAAGCTCTGAAGCTTTCTTT
size: .
D: .
J: TRBJ1-1
V: TRBV18

CDR3: CASSESSGWGYTF
DNA: TGTGCCAGCAGTGAAAGTTCGGGATGGGGCTACACCTTC
size: .
D: .
J: TRBJ1-2
V: TRBV2

CDR3: CASSLRAGGFWRENTGELFF
DNA: TGCGCCAGCAGCTTGAGGGCAGGGGGCTTTTGGCGGGAGAACACCGGGGAGCTGTTTTTT
size: .
D: TRBD1
J: TRBJ2-2
V: TRBV5-1

CDR3: CASCSGGAYEQYF
DNA: TGTGCCAGCTGTAGCGGGGGGGCCTACGAGCAGTACTTC
size: .
D: TRBD2
J: TRBJ2-7
V: TRBV25-1

CDR3: CASNTLAGATNEQFF
DNA: TGTGCCAGCAACACACTAGCGGGAGCGACGAATGAGCAGTTCTTC
size: .
D: TRBD2
J: TRBJ2-1
V: TRBV11-2

CDR3: CAITMLDTQYF
DNA: TGTGCCATCACAATGTTGGATACGCAGTATTTT
size: .
D: .
J: TRBJ2-3
V: TRBV10-3

CDR3: CASSFLYGYTF
DNA: TGTGCCAGCAGCTTCCTATATGGCTACACCTTC
size: .
D: .
J: TRBJ1-2
V: TRBV7-9

CDR3: CASSQDGRGGDKLFF
DNA: TGCGCCAGCAGCCAAGATGGTCGTGGAGGTGATAAACTGTTTTTT
size: .
D: .
J: TRBJ1-4
V: TRBV4-1

CDR3: CASSLAQEQFF
DNA: TGTGCCAGTAGTCTAGCACAAGAGCAGTTCTTC
size: .
D: .
J: TRBJ2-1
V: TRBV19

CDR3: CASTSEASGNEQFF
DNA: TGTGCCAGCACCTCAGAGGCTAGCGGTAATGAGCAGTTCTTC
size: .
D: TRBD2
J: TRBJ2-1
V: TRBV28

CDR3: CASSLAANYGYTF
DNA: TGTGCCAGCAGTTTGGCAGCTAACTATGGCTACACCTTC
size: .
D: .
J: TRBJ1-2
V: TRBV28

CDR3: CSAAQGPYDGYTF
DNA: TGCAGCGCAGCACAGGGACCCTACGATGGCTACACCTTC
size: .
D: .
J: TRBJ1-2
V: TRBV29-1

CDR3: CASSQQLNNEKLFF
DNA: TGTGCCAGCAGCCAACAGCTCAATAATGAAAAACTGTTTTTT
size: .
D: .
J: TRBJ1-4
V: TRBV11-2

CDR3: CASSLGTSTDNEQFF
DNA: TGTGCCAGCAGCTTAGGGACTAGCACTGACAATGAGCAGTTCTTC
size: .
D: TRBD2
J: TRBJ2-1
V: TRBV11-2

CDR3: CASSYGTSNTGELFF
DNA: TGTGCCAGTTCCTACGGGACTTCGAACACCGGGGAGCTGTTTTTT
size: .
D: .
J: TRBJ2-2
V: TRBV25-1

CDR3: CASRRTSGMMDTQYF
DNA: TGTGCCAGCAGAAGGACTAGCGGGATGATGGATACGCAGTATTTT
size: .
D: TRBD2
J: TRBJ2-3
V: TRBV27

CDR3: CASSDTASSYNSPLHF
DNA: TGTGCCAGCAGCGACACAGCCAGCTCCTATAATTCACCCCTCCACTTT
size: .
D: .
J: TRBJ1-6
V: TRBV13

CDR3: CASSLTSGGYTGELFF
DNA: TGTGCCAGCAGCTTGACTAGCGGGGGGTACACCGGGGAGCTGTTTTTT
size: .
D: TRBD2
J: TRBJ2-2
V: TRBV7-2